Following are 17 T cell receptor beta chains from one sample sequenced in a study of cytomegalovirus exposure and HLA in healthy donors. Vbeta (60) and Jbeta (13) primers were used in the PCR. Clones were read by immunoSEQ multiplex PCR, and TCRdb kept only the in-frame ones, dropping some. There are about 170,000 clones in the sample; around four fifths occur only once, and 2.5% to 3.5% lies in the top ten. The source material was PBMCs. All receptors come from a female donor in good health and CMV-seronegative.

This clone was picked up a small number of times. This sequence joins TRBV2 and TRBJ1-1; D gene uncertain. V lost 5 bases and J 6 bases, leaving 13 bases between the germline ends. Germline CDR1 and CDR2: SNHLY and FYNNEI. CDR3 length: 13 residues. CDR3 loop: CASSNKRVAEAFF. Written as DNA, the CDR3 is TGTGCCAGCAGTAATAAACGGGTGGCTGAAGCTTTCTTT.

V gene TRBV6-1 combines with J gene TRBJ2-5, with 10 bases identical to TRBD1. The CDR3 runs to 15 residues. Germline V gives CDR1 MNHNS, CDR2 SASEGT. V shed 8 bases and J 1 base; nucleotides not matched to a gene: 7. The DNA of the CDR3 is TGTGCCAGCTCACGGACAGGGGGATTCCAAGAGACCCAGTACTTC. Translated, it gives CASSRTGGFQETQYF.

CDR3 sequence: CASSPLTGGDSPLHF. CDR3 coding DNA: TGTGCCAGCAGCCCCCTGACAGGGGGTGATTCACCCCTCCACTTT. The chain is built from TRBV4-2 and TRBJ1-6; 9 nucleotides agree with TRBD1. J was trimmed by 8 bases and V by 4 bases; bases with no gene match: 6. There are 15 residues in the CDR3. In germline, CDR1 is LGHNA, CDR2 YNFKEQ.

This chain connects TRBV7-3 to TRBJ2-2; 7 bases agree with TRBD2. After removal of 2 bases from V and 10 bases from J, the junction contained 1 base not matched to a gene. The CDR3 sequence is 12 residues long. Germline CDR1 SGHTA, CDR2 FQGTGA. DNA for the CDR3: TGTGCCAGCAGCTTAGCGGGAGAGGAGCTGTTTTTT. Translated, it gives CASSLAGEELFF.

The chain uses TRBV9 and TRBJ2-5; 8 bases are shared with TRBD1. The CDR3 runs to 15 residues. With V trimmed by 3 bases and J by 4 bases, 8 bases remained unmatched. Germline assignment: CDR1 SGDLS and CDR2 YYNGEE. CDR3 protein: CASSGQGPRAETQYF. The CDR3 DNA sequence: TGTGCCAGCAGCGGACAGGGGCCCCGTGCAGAGACCCAGTACTTC.

This clone was seen only a few times. The chain uses TRBV7-8 and TRBJ1-1, with a tentative D call TRBD1 (5 bases). The V gene lost 5 bases and the J gene lost 3 bases, with 19 bases spanning the gap. Germline CDR1 SGHVS, CDR2 FQNEAQ. The CDR3 is made up of 16 amino acids. This chain's CDR3 is CASSPIAGFMDTEAFF. CDR3 DNA sequence: TGTGCCAGCAGCCCCATCGCAGGGTTTATGGACACTGAAGCTTTCTTT.

This sequence joins TRBV2 and TRBJ2-1; 7 nucleotides agree with TRBD1. V shed 8 bases and J 3 bases; nucleotides not matched to a gene: 10. The germline CDR1 and CDR2 sequences are SNHLY and FYNNEI. The CDR3 totals 15 residues. CDR3 coding DNA: TGTGCCAGCTCCGAGGAGACAGGGAGCTACAATGAGCAGTTCTTC. Residues: CASSEETGSYNEQFF.

Written as DNA, the CDR3 is TGTGCCAGTAGGGACAGGGGCACCTATGGCTACACCTTC. Translating gives CASRDRGTYGYTF. The chain carries TRBV19 and TRBJ1-2, with 9 positions matching TRBD1. The V gene end was trimmed by 6 bases and the J gene end by 4 bases; junction bases not matched to a gene: 3. The CDR3 runs to 13 residues. Per the germline V gene, CDR1 is LNHDA and CDR2 is SQIVND (reference sequence).

A note on this clone: One end of the junction fails to match germline, which may point to a read error. The rearrangement links TRBV19 to TRBJ2-2; 10 nucleotides agree with TRBD2. In germline, CDR1 is LNHDA, CDR2 SQIVND (reference sequence). The CDR3 totals 15 residues. The CDR3 DNA sequence: TGTGCCAGTAGTAGAGCGGGAGGGAACACCGGGGAGCTGCTTTTT. Its protein product is CASSRAGGNTGELLF.

The rearrangement links TRBV4-1 to TRBJ2-7, with 13 bases identical to TRBD2. The CDR3 extends over 15 amino acids. V lost 4 bases and J lost 3; bases outside the gene matches: 3. Germline V lookup: CDR1 MGHRA, CDR2 YSYEKL. The chain's CDR3 is CASSPWTSGSYEQYF. In DNA, the CDR3 is TGCGCCAGCAGCCCCTGGACTAGCGGGAGCTACGAGCAGTACTTC.

This rearrangement joins TRBV19 to TRBJ2-7; 11 bases line up with TRBD2. Germline CDR1 and CDR2: LNHDA and SQIVND (reference sequence). CDR3 length equals 15 residues. After removal of 5 bases from V and 3 bases from J, the junction contained 6 bases not matched to a gene. The CDR3 region has the DNA TGTGCCAGTAGTTTGAGACTAGCGGGGAACTACGAGCAGTACTTC. Protein product: CASSLRLAGNYEQYF.

The gene calls are TRBV27 and TRBJ2-1; possible D gene TRBD2, 6 bases. This CDR3 is 17 amino acids long. Germline-derived CDR1 and CDR2 are MNHEY and SMNVEV (reference sequence). The V end was cut by 4 bases, the J end by 4 bases, with 20 bases between. In DNA, the CDR3 is TGTGCCAGCAGTTCCCCCGGAGGGAGGACTCATTACAATGAGCAGTTCTTC. It yields the protein CASSSPGGRTHYNEQFF.

DNA of the CDR3: TGCGCCAGCAGCTTGGGAGTCGGGGGGGCCACCGGGGAGCTGTTTTTT. Amino acid sequence: CASSLGVGGATGELFF. The chain employs TRBV5-1 and TRBJ2-2, with 8 nucleotides matching TRBD2. Germline V gives CDR1 SGHRS, CDR2 YFSETQ. This CDR3 is 16 amino acids long. V dropped 0 bases and J dropped 4; count of bases not matched to a gene: 5.

J is TRBJ1-2 and V is TRBV27; possibly TRBD1 for D (5 bases). V dropped 7 bases and J dropped 5 bases, with 14 bases sitting between them. The CDR3 loop spans 13 amino acids. Germline V gene sequence: CDR1 MNHEY, CDR2 SMNVEV (reference sequence). The CDR3 nucleotides are TGTGCCAGCACCCGGTACCAGGGTTATGGCTACACCTTC. Its translation is CASTRYQGYGYTF.

This clone has just a few counts. The chain employs TRBV5-4 and TRBJ2-3, with 13 bases identical to TRBD2. With V trimmed by 3 bases and J by 2 bases, 9 bases remained unmatched. The germline V gene encodes CDR1 SGHNT and CDR2 YYREEE (reference sequence). The CDR3 runs 18 residues. CDR3 bases: TGTGCCAGCAGCTCCGGACTAGCGGGAGTCGGTTACACAGATACGCAGTATTTT. It encodes CASSSGLAGVGYTDTQYF.

V and J are TRBV6-6 and TRBJ1-4; 7 nucleotides align to TRBD1. Looked up from germline, CDR1 is MNHNY and CDR2 is SVGAGI (reference sequence). This CDR3 is 14 amino acids long. The V and J ends lost 7 bases and 3 bases, in that order; junction bases with no gene match: 5. The CDR3 DNA reads as TGTGCCAGCAACAGGGGTGAGGCTAATGAAAAACTGTTTTTT. Its translation: CASNRGEANEKLFF.

The chain is built from TRBV27 and TRBJ2-2; D is undetermined. The CDR3 contains 12 residues. The germline V and J ends were trimmed by 7 bases and 2 bases, with 5 bases remaining between them. Germline V gives CDR1 MNHEY, CDR2 SMNVEV (reference sequence). The CDR3 nucleotides are TGTGCCAGCACCCAAAACACCGGGGAGCTGTTTTTT. The encoded protein is CASTQNTGELFF.